This TCR beta chain was sequenced for a study of beta chain features in type 1 diabetes. Study-level findings and limits: Fewer junction insertions and more nucleotide deletions appeared in type 1 diabetes patients. The naive, central memory and Treg TCRB repertoires of patients appeared to be more similar to one another than those of healthy donors. A potential influence of HLA type upon TCRB rearrangement remained unresolved herein.

Purity exceeded 95% in all sorted populations. cDNA synthesis used the whole RNA isolate, giving expressed TCRB sequences. This table comes from immunoSEQ multiplex PCR, and its TCRdb copy is limited to in-frame clones, with some not included. This table has 500,000 to 700,000 clones, about a sixth appearing once. To note about this clone: The antigen is not known.

The TCR sequence derives from a man in his late teens or twenties in good health. Material for sequencing was naive CD4+ T cells from blood.

The CDR3 coding sequence is TGTGCCAGCAGCTTTCGGTATAGACCAGATACGCAGTATTTT. This translates into CASSFRYRPDTQYF. The chain joins TRBV7-2 to TRBJ2-3; D remains unclear. The CDR3 sequence is 14 residues long. The germline V and J ends were trimmed by 3 bases and 4 bases, with 11 bases remaining between them. Germline-derived CDR1 and CDR2 are SGHTA and FQGNSA.